The 28 T cell receptor beta chains below come from one sample, sequenced in a study of T cell responses to AZD1222 COVID-19 vaccine. Produced via immunoSEQ multiplex PCR; TCRdb's table is partial and in-frame only. The sample has about 120,000 clones, around nine tenths seen once; the top ten hold around 7.8%. This specimen was peripheral blood, taken on day 0 of AZD1222 vaccination. Every receptor here comes from an adult in good health.

The chain couples TRBV3-1 (or the pseudogene TRBV3-2) to TRBJ1-6, with D perhaps matching TRBD1 (5 bases). This CDR3 contains 15 residues. CDR1 is LGHDT, CDR2 YNNKEL, per germline (reference sequence). The germline V and J ends were trimmed by 2 bases and 7 bases, with 12 bases remaining between them. The CDR3 DNA reads TGTGCCAGCAGCCAATCCAGGGACGGGAATTCACCCCTCCACTTT. It translates to CASSQSRDGNSPLHF.

The chain joins TRBV7-8 to TRBJ2-1, with 7 bases fitting TRBD2. CDR3 length: 16 amino acids. The V gene end was trimmed by 2 bases and the J gene end by 2 bases; junction bases not matched to a gene: 6. Looked up from germline, CDR1 is SGHVS and CDR2 is FQNEAQ. In DNA form, the CDR3 reads TGTGCCAGCAGCTTAAGGGCGGGAGTTGCCTACAATGAGCAGTTCTTC. Translation: CASSLRAGVAYNEQFF.

J is TRBJ1-6 and V is TRBV9; no reliable D call. V dropped 3 bases and J dropped 1 base, with 8 bases sitting between them. From germline, CDR1 is SGDLS and CDR2 YYNGEE. The CDR3 totals 15 residues. The CDR3 loop is CASSAPGSYNSPLHF. For the CDR3, the DNA is TGTGCCAGCAGCGCCCCGGGGTCCTATAATTCACCCCTCCACTTT.

The chain couples TRBV29-1 to TRBJ2-5; D possibly matches TRBD1 or TRBD2 (6 bases each). CDR3 size: 14 residues. The germline V and J ends were trimmed by 3 bases and 5 bases, with 16 bases remaining between them. Per germline, CDR1 SQVTM and CDR2 ANQGSEA. The CDR3 DNA reads TGCAGCGTTGACCCCCGGGGGCGTGGGGAGACCCAGTACTTC. It is translated as CSVDPRGRGETQYF.

The J gene is TRBJ1-4, the V gene TRBV19; D ambiguous. Germline loops: CDR1 LNHDA, CDR2 SQIVND (reference sequence). Trimming took off 3 bases at V and 3 bases at J, with 11 bases between the two ends. This CDR3 comprises 15 residues. CDR3 sequence: CASSIRAPANEKLFF. The CDR3 region has the DNA TGTGCCAGTAGTATTCGGGCGCCGGCTAATGAAAAACTGTTTTTT.

This clone was observed once. V and J are TRBV6-2 or TRBV6-3 and TRBJ1-1; 8 nucleotides line up with TRBD1. Germline CDR1 and CDR2: MNHEY and SVGEGT. The CDR3 is made up of 15 amino acids. Trimming cost V 6 bases and J 6 bases; bases outside gene matches: 12. Written as DNA, the CDR3 is TGTGCCAGCAGCCCTTATGGGACAGGAACTCCTGAAGCTTTCTTT. Amino acids: CASSPYGTGTPEAFF.

This chain connects TRBV14 to TRBJ2-1; 10 bases are a match to TRBD2. CDR3 length: 16 residues. After removal of 1 base from V and 4 bases from J, the junction contained 4 bases not matched to a gene. Germline loops: CDR1 SGHDN, CDR2 FVKESK. CDR3 loop: CASSQVLAGAYNEQFF. The CDR3 nucleotides are TGTGCCAGCAGCCAAGTTCTAGCGGGAGCGTACAATGAGCAGTTCTTC.

The chain uses TRBV18 and TRBJ1-1; D is uncertain. This CDR3 is built from 15 residues. Germline CDR1 and CDR2: KGHSH and LQKENI. Trimming cost V 2 bases and J 2 bases, with 12 bases left between them. This CDR3 is CASSPRSDVNTEAFF. The CDR3 region has the DNA TGTGCCAGCTCACCAAGGTCAGACGTCAACACTGAAGCTTTCTTT.

The V call is TRBV11-2, the J call TRBJ2-5; 9 nucleotides align to TRBD2. The J segment lost 2 bases and the V segment lost 3 bases, leaving 4 bases of the junction unmatched. Germline CDR1 is SGHAT and CDR2 is FQNNGV. The CDR3 runs to 15 residues. The CDR3 here is CASSFGGRAQETQYF. CDR3 nucleotides: TGTGCCAGCAGCTTTGGCGGGAGGGCTCAAGAGACCCAGTACTTC.

The V and J genes are TRBV5-4 and TRBJ1-4, with D tentatively TRBD1 (5 bases). The CDR3 extends over 15 amino acids. Germline loops: CDR1 SGHNT, CDR2 YYREEE (reference sequence). The ends were cut back, 1 base at V and 5 bases at J, with 12 bases in the middle. CDR3 nucleotide sequence: TGTGCCAGCAGCTTGTCTGGGGCGGGGAATGAAAAACTGTTTTTT. Translated, it gives CASSLSGAGNEKLFF.

The chain carries TRBV28 and TRBJ2-7; the D is unclear. CDR3 length: 13 amino acids. The V and J ends lost 5 bases and 7 bases respectively, with 15 bases between them. Germline V gives CDR1 MDHEN, CDR2 SYDVKM. CDR3 coding DNA: TGTGCCAGCAGTGGTCCAGTAGGTTGGGAGCAGTACTTC. It translates to CASSGPVGWEQYF.

The gene calls are TRBV11-2 and TRBJ1-5; 10 nucleotides line up with TRBD1. Germline values: CDR1 SGHAT, CDR2 FQNNGV. The CDR3 extends over 15 amino acids. Trimming removed 1 base from V and 6 bases from J; junction bases left unmatched: 3. CDR3 loop: CASSLGRTGGQPQHF. The CDR3 coding sequence is TGTGCCAGCAGCTTAGGACGGACAGGGGGTCAGCCCCAGCATTTT.

This chain links TRBV11-3 with TRBJ2-1, with 10 bases that match TRBD2. The length of the CDR3 is 15 residues. V dropped 5 bases and J dropped 7; count of bases not matched to a gene: 8. CDR1 is SGHNT and CDR2 is YENEEA in the germline V gene. CDR3 amino acids: CASSPGLAEGNEQFF. The DNA for the CDR3 is TGTGCCAGCAGCCCCGGACTAGCGGAGGGGAATGAGCAGTTCTTC. The variable domain in full, with the rest retrieved from reference TRBV11-3 and TRBJ2-1, is EAGVVQSPRYKIIEKKQPVAFWCNPISGHNTLYWYLQNLGQGPELLIRYENEEAVDDSQLPKDRFSAERLKGVDSTLKIQPAELGDSAVYLCASSPGLAEGNEQFFGPGTRLTVL.

V gene TRBV30 combines with J gene TRBJ2-7; D may be TRBD1 (5 bases). Germline V CDR1 and CDR2: GTSNPN, SVGIG (reference sequence). Trimming removed 0 bases at V and 2 bases at J, with 11 bases between. The CDR3 totals 14 residues. The CDR3 loop is CAWSVLQGPYEQYF. CDR3 in DNA: TGTGCCTGGAGTGTACTCCAGGGTCCCTACGAGCAGTACTTC.

The chain carries TRBV6-1 and TRBJ2-7, with 10 bases identical to TRBD2. Trimming cost V 1 base and J 2 bases; bases outside gene matches: 2. CDR1 MNHNS and CDR2 SASEGT come from the germline V gene. This CDR3 contains 15 residues. CDR3 protein: CASSEGAGGAYEQYF. The CDR3 coding sequence is TGTGCCAGCAGTGAAGGAGCGGGAGGGGCCTACGAGCAGTACTTC.

The chain links TRBV19 to TRBJ2-7; 11 bases agree with TRBD2. CDR3 length equals 18 residues. The J segment lost 2 bases and the V segment lost 1 base, leaving 10 bases of the junction unmatched. CDR1 and CDR2 (germline): LNHDA, SQIVND (reference sequence). In nucleotides, the CDR3 is TGTGCCAGTAGTATAGTCCACTCCGGGACTAGCGGCACCTACGAGCAGTACTTC. It encodes CASSIVHSGTSGTYEQYF.

The chain joins TRBV6-2 or TRBV6-3 to TRBJ1-6; 7 bases map to TRBD1. The CDR3 totals 15 residues. Germline loops: CDR1 MNHEY, CDR2 SVGEGT. The ends lost 6 bases at V and 3 bases at J; junction bases unmatched: 5. This chain's CDR3 is CASSPRTGYNSPLHF. The CDR3 nucleotides read TGTGCCAGCAGCCCCCGGACAGGCTATAATTCACCCCTCCACTTT.

The CDR3 reads CASRTDSNQPQHF. DNA of the CDR3: TGTGCCAGCAGGACAGACAGCAATCAGCCCCAGCATTTT. The chain has TRBV2 and TRBJ1-5, with a possible D match to TRBD1 (5 bases). CDR1 is SNHLY and CDR2 is FYNNEI in the germline V gene. The length of the CDR3 is 13 residues. V lost 6 bases and J lost 1, with 7 bases in between. The full variable domain, completed using reference TRBV2 and TRBJ1-5, is EPEVTQTPSHQVTQMGQEVILRCVPISNHLYFYWYRQILGQKVEFLVSFYNNEISEKSEIFDDQFSVERPDGSNFTLKIRSTKLEDSAMYFCASRTDSNQPQHFGDGTRLSIL.

The J gene is TRBJ2-1, the V gene TRBV7-9, with a possible D match to TRBD1 (7 bases). CDR3 size: 12 residues. V was cut by 7 bases and J by 10 bases, with 14 bases left in between. In germline, CDR1 is SEHNR, CDR2 FQNEAQ (reference sequence). CDR3: CASTDRAGEQFF. The CDR3 coding sequence is TGTGCCAGCACCGACAGGGCGGGGGAGCAGTTCTTC. The whole variable domain, remainder taken from reference TRBV7-9 and TRBJ2-1, is DTGVSQNPRHKITKRGQNVTFRCDPISEHNRLYWYRQTLGQGPEFLTYFQNEAQLEKSRLLSDRFSAERPKGSFSTLEIQRTEQGDSAMYLCASTDRAGEQFFGPGTRLTVL.

This chain uses TRBV18 with TRBJ2-5, with D maybe TRBD1 (6 bases). The germline V gene has CDR1 KGHSH and CDR2 LQKENI. The CDR3 is 14 amino acids. V gave up 1 base and J gave up 2 bases, with 8 bases separating them. The CDR3 sequence: CASSPQGVQETQYF. The CDR3 DNA sequence: TGTGCCAGCTCACCACAGGGGGTACAAGAGACCCAGTACTTC. Based on the CDR3 plus reference TRBV18 and TRBJ2-5, the full variable domain is NAGVMQNPRHLVRRRGQEARLRCSPMKGHSHVYWYRQLPEEGLKFMVYLQKENIIDESGMPKERFSAEFPKEGPSILRIQQVVRGDSAAYFCASSPQGVQETQYFGPGTRLLVL.

The gene calls are TRBV28 and TRBJ2-3; tentative D call: TRBD2 (7 bases). Looked up from germline, CDR1 is MDHEN and CDR2 is SYDVKM. The V end lost 9 bases, the J end lost 2 bases, and 15 bases lay between the germline ends. This CDR3 contains 14 residues. CDR3 region: CASRKGGSTDTQYF. Here the CDR3 DNA reads TGTGCCAGTCGAAAGGGGGGGTCCACAGATACGCAGTATTTT.

V usage is TRBV28 and J usage is TRBJ2-2, with 10 nucleotides matching TRBD1. This CDR3 region has 14 residues. Germline CDR1 is MDHEN and CDR2 is SYDVKM. V was pared by 5 bases and J by 7 bases, with 4 bases of the junction left unmatched. CDR3 region: CASSKTGGGGELFF. The CDR3 coding sequence is TGTGCCAGCAGTAAGACAGGGGGCGGCGGGGAGCTGTTTTTT.

V gene TRBV28 combines with J gene TRBJ2-7; 7 positions agree with TRBD2. CDR3 size: 16 residues. J lost 6 bases, V lost 1 base, and 12 bases had no gene match. Germline CDR1 is MDHEN and CDR2 is SYDVKM. The CDR3 protein is CASSLLASGGYGEQYF. In DNA, the CDR3 is TGTGCCAGCAGTTTATTGGCTAGCGGTGGATATGGCGAGCAGTACTTC. The full variable domain, completed using reference TRBV28 and TRBJ2-7, is DVKVTQSSRYLVKRTGEKVFLECVQDMDHENMFWYRQDPGLGLRLIYFSYDVKMKEKGDIPEGYSVSREKKERFSLILESASTNQTSMYLCASSLLASGGYGEQYFGPGTRLTVT.

The chain combines TRBV5-1 with TRBJ2-1; either TRBD1 or TRBD2 may supply D (6 bases each). Germline-derived CDR1 and CDR2 are SGHRS and YFSETQ. This CDR3 spans 15 amino acids. Deletions cut 3 bases from V and 7 bases from J, with 17 bases between. CDR3 in amino acids: CASSSPIWGANEQFF. The CDR3 nucleotides are TGCGCCAGCAGCTCGCCAATATGGGGGGCTAATGAGCAGTTCTTC.

The chain uses TRBV6-5 and TRBJ2-6; TRBD1 aligns across 7 bases. The CDR3 loop spans 16 amino acids. Germline CDR1 reads MNHEY; CDR2 reads SVGAGI. After removal of 2 bases from V and 4 bases from J, the junction contained 5 bases not matched to a gene. In nucleotides, the CDR3 is TGTGCCAGCAGTTACGCGACAGGGTCAGGGGCCAACGTCCTGACTTTC. Translated, it gives CASSYATGSGANVLTF.

The chain couples TRBV9 to TRBJ2-1; TRBD2 might be the D (5 bases). This CDR3 region has 14 residues. Germline V gives CDR1 SGDLS, CDR2 YYNGEE. V was trimmed by 4 bases and J by 9 bases, leaving 17 bases between them. The CDR3 sequence is CASSRGEGTSEQFF. Written as DNA, the CDR3 is TGTGCCAGCAGCCGGGGAGAGGGAACGAGTGAGCAGTTCTTC.

The rearrangement uses TRBV28 and TRBJ1-5; D might be TRBD1 (6 bases). This CDR3 has 16 residues. Germline values: CDR1 MDHEN, CDR2 SYDVKM. V lost 2 bases and J 2 bases, leaving 13 bases between the germline ends. This CDR3 is CASSLGGGWGNQPQHF. For the CDR3, the DNA is TGTGCCAGCAGTTTAGGGGGGGGCTGGGGCAATCAGCCCCAGCATTTT.

The chain employs TRBV5-1 and TRBJ1-4, with unresolved D. CDR3 length equals 16 residues. V lost 3 bases and J 3 bases, leaving 15 bases between the germline ends. Germline CDR1 and CDR2: SGHRS and YFSETQ. The CDR3, as DNA: TGCGCCAGCAGCTATAGTGGGGAGGGAGCTAATGAAAAACTGTTTTTT. Translation gives CASSYSGEGANEKLFF.